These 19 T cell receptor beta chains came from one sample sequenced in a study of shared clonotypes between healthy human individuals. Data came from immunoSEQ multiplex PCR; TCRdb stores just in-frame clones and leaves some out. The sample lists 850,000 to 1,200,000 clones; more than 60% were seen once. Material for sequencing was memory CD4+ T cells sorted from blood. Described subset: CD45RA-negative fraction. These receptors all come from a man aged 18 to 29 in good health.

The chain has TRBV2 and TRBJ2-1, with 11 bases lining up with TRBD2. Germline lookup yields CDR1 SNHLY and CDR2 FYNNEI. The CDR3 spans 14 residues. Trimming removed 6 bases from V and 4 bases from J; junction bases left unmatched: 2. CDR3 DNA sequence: TGTGCCAGCAGGGGACTAGCGGAGTACAATGAGCAGTTCTTC. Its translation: CASRGLAEYNEQFF. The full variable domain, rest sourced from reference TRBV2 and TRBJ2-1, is EPEVTQTPSHQVTQMGQEVILRCVPISNHLYFYWYRQILGQKVEFLVSFYNNEISEKSEIFDDQFSVERPDGSNFTLKIRSTKLEDSAMYFCASRGLAEYNEQFFGPGTRLTVL.

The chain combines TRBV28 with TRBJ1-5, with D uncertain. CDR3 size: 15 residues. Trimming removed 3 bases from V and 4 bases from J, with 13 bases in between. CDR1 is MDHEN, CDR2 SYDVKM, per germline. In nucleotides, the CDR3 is TGTGCCAGCAGTTTGATGGACCGCTCAAATCAGCCCCAGCATTTT. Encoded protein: CASSLMDRSNQPQHF.

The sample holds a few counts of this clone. In DNA, the CDR3 is TGTGCCAGCAGCCTAAGAGGGGGCAGGGGTGTTGGAGAGCAGTACTTC. It yields the protein CASSLRGGRGVGEQYF. V is TRBV11-2 and J is TRBJ2-7, with TRBD1 identical over 7 bases. The V gene's germline CDR1 is SGHAT and CDR2 FQNNGV. Losses at the gene ends were 5 bases for V and 7 bases for J; bases not matched to a gene: 17. This CDR3 has 16 amino acids. Using reference TRBV11-2 and TRBJ2-7 for the parts outside the CDR3, the full variable domain is EAGVAQSPRYKIIEKRQSVAFWCNPISGHATLYWYQQILGQGPKLLIQFQNNGVVDDSQLPKDRFSAERLKGVDSTLKIQPAKLEDSAVYLCASSLRGGRGVGEQYFGPGTRLTVT.

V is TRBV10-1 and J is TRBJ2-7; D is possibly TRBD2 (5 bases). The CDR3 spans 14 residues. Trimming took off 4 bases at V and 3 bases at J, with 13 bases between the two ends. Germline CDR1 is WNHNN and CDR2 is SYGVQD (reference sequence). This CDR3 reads CASSGGTDYYEQYF. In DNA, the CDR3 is TGCGCCAGCAGTGGAGGTACCGACTACTACGAGCAGTACTTC.

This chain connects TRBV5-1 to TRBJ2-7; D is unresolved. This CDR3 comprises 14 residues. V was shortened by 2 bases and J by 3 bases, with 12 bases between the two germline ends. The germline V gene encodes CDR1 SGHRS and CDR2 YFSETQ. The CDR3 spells CASSFTDMDYEQYF. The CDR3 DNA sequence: TGCGCCAGCAGCTTTACTGACATGGACTACGAGCAGTACTTC.

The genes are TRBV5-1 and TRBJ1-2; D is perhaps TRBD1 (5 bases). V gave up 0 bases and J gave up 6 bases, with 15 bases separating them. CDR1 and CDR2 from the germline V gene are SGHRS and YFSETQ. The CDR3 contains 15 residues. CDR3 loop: CASSLAQGRVNGYTF. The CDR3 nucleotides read TGCGCCAGCAGCTTGGCGCAGGGCAGGGTCAATGGCTACACCTTC.

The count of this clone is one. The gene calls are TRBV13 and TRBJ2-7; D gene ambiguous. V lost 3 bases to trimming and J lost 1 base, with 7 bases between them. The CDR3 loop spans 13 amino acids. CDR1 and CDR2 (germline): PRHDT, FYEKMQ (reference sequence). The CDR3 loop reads CASSLRQSYEQYF. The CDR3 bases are TGTGCCAGCAGCTTGCGCCAGTCCTACGAGCAGTACTTC.

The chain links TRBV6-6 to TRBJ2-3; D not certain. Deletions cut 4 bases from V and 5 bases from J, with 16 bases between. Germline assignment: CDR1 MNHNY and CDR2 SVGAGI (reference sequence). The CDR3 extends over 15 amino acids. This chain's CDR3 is CASSFPPVAVDTQYF. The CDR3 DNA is TGTGCCAGCAGTTTCCCCCCCGTAGCTGTAGATACGCAGTATTTT.

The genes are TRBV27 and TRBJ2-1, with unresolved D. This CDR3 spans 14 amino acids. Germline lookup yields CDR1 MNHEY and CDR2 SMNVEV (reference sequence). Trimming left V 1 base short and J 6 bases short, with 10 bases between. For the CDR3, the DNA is TGTGCCAGCAGTTTATTGTGGGGTCCCAATGAGCAGTTCTTC. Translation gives CASSLLWGPNEQFF.

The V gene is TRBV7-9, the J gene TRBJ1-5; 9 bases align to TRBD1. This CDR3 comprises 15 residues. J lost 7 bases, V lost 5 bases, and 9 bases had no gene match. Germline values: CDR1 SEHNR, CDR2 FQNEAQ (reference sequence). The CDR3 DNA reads TGTGCCAGCAGCCGCTGGACAGGGGAAGTCCAGCCCCAGCATTTT. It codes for CASSRWTGEVQPQHF.

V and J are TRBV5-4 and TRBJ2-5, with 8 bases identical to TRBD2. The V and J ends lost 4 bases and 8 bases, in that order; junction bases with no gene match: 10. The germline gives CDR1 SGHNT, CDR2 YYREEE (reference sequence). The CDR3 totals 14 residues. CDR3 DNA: TGTGCCAGCAGCCCGGGGGGGTCGGCGGAAACCCAGTACTTC. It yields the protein CASSPGGSAETQYF.

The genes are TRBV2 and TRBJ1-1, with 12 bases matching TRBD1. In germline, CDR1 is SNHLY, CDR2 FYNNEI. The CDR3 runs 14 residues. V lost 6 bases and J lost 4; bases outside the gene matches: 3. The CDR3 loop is CASRTGQGATEAFF. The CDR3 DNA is TGTGCCAGCAGGACGGGACAGGGGGCCACTGAAGCTTTCTTT.

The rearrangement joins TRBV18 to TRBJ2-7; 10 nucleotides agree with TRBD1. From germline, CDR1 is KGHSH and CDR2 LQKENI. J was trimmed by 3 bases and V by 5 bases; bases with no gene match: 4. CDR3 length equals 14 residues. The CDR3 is CASSFGTGVYEQYF. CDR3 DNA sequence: TGTGCCAGCTCATTCGGGACAGGGGTCTACGAGCAGTACTTC.

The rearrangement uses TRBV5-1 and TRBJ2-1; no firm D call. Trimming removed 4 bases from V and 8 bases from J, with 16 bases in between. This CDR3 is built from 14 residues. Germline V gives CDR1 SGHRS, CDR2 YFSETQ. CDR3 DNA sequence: TGCGCCAGCAGCCCGGTAGCTCCGTTCGATGAGCAGTTCTTC. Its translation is CASSPVAPFDEQFF.

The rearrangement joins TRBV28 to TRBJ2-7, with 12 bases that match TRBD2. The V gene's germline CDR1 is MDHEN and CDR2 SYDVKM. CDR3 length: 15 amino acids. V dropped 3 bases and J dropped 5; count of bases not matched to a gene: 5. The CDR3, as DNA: TGTGCCAGCAGTTTCCTAGCGGGGGGGCCCGACGAGCAGTACTTC. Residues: CASSFLAGGPDEQYF.

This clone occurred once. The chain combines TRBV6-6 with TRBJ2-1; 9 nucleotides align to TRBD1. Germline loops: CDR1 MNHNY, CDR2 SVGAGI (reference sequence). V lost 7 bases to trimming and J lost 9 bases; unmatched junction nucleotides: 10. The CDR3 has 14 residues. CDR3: CASTRDRVRAEQFF. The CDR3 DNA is TGTGCCAGCACCCGGGACAGGGTTCGGGCTGAGCAGTTCTTC.

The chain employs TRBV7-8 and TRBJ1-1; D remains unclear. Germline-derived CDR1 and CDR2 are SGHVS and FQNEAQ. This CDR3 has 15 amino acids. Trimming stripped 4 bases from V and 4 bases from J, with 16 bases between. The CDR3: CASSSPTGGGTEAFF. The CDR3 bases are TGTGCCAGCAGCTCCCCCACTGGAGGCGGCACTGAAGCTTTCTTT.

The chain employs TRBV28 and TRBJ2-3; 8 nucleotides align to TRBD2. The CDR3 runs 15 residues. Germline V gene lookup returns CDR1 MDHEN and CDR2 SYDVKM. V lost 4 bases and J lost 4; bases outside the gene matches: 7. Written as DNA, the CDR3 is TGTGCCAGCAGTTCCGGGGGGGCCAATTCAGATACGCAGTATTTT. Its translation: CASSSGGANSDTQYF.

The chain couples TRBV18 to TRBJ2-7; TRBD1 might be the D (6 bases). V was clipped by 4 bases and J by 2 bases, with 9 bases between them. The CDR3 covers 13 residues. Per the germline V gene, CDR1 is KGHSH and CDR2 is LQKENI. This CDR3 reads CASSLGAPYEQYF. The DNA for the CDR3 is TGTGCCAGCTCACTGGGGGCCCCCTACGAGCAGTACTTC.